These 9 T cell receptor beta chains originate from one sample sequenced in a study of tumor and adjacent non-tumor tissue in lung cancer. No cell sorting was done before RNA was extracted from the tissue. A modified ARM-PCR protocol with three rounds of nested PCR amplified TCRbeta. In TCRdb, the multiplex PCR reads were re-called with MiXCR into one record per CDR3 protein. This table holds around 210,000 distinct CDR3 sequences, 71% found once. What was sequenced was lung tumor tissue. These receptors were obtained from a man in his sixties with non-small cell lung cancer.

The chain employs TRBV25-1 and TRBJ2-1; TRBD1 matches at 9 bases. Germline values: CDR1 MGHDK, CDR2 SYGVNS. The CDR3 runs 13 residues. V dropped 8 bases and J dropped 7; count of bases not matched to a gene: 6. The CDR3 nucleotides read TGTGCCAGCGTACAGGGGGCGCGGAATGAGCAGTTCTTC. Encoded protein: CASVQGARNEQFF.

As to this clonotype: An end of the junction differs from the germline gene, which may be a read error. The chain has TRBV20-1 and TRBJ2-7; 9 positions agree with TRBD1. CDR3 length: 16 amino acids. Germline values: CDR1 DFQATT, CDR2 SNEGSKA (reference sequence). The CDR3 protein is CSVRDLGTGNYYEQYF. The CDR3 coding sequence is TGCAGTGTTAGAGATCTCGGGACAGGGAACTATTACGAGCAGTACTTC.

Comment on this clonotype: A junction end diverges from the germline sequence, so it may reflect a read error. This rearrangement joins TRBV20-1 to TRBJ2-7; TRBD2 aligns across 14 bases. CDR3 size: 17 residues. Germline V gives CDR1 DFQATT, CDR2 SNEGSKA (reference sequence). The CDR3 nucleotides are TGCAGTGCGTCCGGGACTAGCGGGAGAGGGGCCCCCTACGAGCACTACTTC. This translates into CSASGTSGRGAPYEHYF.

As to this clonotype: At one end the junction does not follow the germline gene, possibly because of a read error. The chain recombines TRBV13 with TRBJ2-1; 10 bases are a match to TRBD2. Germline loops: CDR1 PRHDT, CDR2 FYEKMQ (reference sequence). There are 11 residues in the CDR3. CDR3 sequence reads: CDSSPRGLAVF. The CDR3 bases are TGTGACAGCAGCCCCCGAGGACTAGCGGTCTTC.

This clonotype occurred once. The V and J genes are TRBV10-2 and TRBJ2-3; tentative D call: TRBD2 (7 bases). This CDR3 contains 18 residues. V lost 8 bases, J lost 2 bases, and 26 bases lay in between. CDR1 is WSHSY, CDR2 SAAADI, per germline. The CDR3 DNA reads TGCGCCAGCGCTAGAGGTGGGGGGGGCGAGACTTTCACAGATACGCAGTATTTT. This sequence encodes CASARGGGGETFTDTQYF.

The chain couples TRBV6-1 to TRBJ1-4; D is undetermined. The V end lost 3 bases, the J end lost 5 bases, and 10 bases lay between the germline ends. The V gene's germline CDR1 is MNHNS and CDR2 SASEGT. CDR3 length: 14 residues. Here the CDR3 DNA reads TGTGCCAGCAGTGAGTCTCTATTCAATGAAAAACTGTTTTTT. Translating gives CASSESLFNEKLFF.

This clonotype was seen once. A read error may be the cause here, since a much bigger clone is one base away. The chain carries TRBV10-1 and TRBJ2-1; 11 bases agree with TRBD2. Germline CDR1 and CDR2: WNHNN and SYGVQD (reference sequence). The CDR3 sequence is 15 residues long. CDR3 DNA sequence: TGCGTCAGCGGCAGGACTAGCGGGCCTTACAATGAGCAGTTCTTC. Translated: CVSGRTSGPYNEQFF.

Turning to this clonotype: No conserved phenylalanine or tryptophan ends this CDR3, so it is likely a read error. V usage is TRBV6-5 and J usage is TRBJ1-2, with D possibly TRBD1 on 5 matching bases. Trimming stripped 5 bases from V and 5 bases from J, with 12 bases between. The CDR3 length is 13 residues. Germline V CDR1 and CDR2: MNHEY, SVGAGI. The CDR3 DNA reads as TGTGCCAGCAGTAAGGGGTCGGATTATGGCTACACCTCC. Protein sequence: CASSKGSDYGYTS.

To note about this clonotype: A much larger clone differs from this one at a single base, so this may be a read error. DNA for the CDR3: TGCAGCGTTGAACAGTGGGCAGGGGAGACCCAGTACTTC. As protein: CSVEQWAGETQYF. The chain employs TRBV29-1 and TRBJ2-5, with D maybe TRBD1 (5 bases). CDR1 and CDR2 from the germline V gene are SQVTM and ANQGSEA. The CDR3 runs 13 residues. V was clipped by 2 bases and J by 5 bases, with 12 bases between them.